These 11 T cell receptor beta chains share one sample of origin, sequenced in a study of shared T cell receptors in the human thymus. TCRdb's table, derived via immunoSEQ multiplex PCR, lists solely in-frame clones and lacks some. The data show some 720,000 clones, approximately 90% seen once. The data also belong to a second study, concerning human thymus T cells.

The sequencing input was thymocytes. These TCRs come from a boy younger than two with a congenital heart defect.

This chain links TRBV28 with TRBJ2-1, with 10 bases fitting TRBD1. Germline V gene sequence: CDR1 MDHEN, CDR2 SYDVKM. This CDR3 is built from 15 residues. V was pared by 6 bases and J by 8 bases, with 10 bases of the junction left unmatched. The CDR3 is CASSTGQGTRYEQFF. DNA of the CDR3: TGTGCCAGCAGCACGGGACAGGGGACTAGGTATGAGCAGTTCTTC.

This chain connects TRBV10-3 to TRBJ2-1; TRBD2 agrees at 9 bases. V lost 0 bases to trimming and J lost 6 bases; unmatched junction nucleotides: 6. This CDR3 contains 16 residues. Per germline, CDR1 ENHRY and CDR2 SYGVKD. The CDR3 reads CAISESGREGFNEQFF. The CDR3 region has the DNA TGTGCCATCAGTGAGTCTGGGCGGGAGGGGTTCAATGAGCAGTTCTTC.

The V and J genes are TRBV7-2 and TRBJ2-7; 14 bases align to TRBD2. Germline CDR1 and CDR2: SGHTA and FQGNSA. The ends lost 5 bases at V and 2 bases at J; junction bases unmatched: 8. This CDR3 has 17 amino acids. CDR3 region: CASSPGTSGSLPYEQYF. DNA of the CDR3: TGTGCCAGCAGCCCCGGGACTAGCGGGAGCCTTCCCTACGAGCAGTACTTC.

This chain joins TRBV27 and TRBJ1-5; D gene unclear. V shed 0 bases and J shed 8 bases, with 14 bases lying between them. CDR3 length: 15 residues. Germline CDR1 is MNHEY and CDR2 is SMNVEV (reference sequence). The CDR3 is CASSLSGRPLEPQHF. The CDR3 DNA sequence: TGTGCCAGCAGTTTATCGGGGAGACCTCTGGAGCCCCAGCATTTT.

The chain is built from TRBV5-6 and TRBJ2-3, with 13 bases lining up with TRBD2. The CDR3 runs 16 residues. V shed 5 bases, J shed 3 bases, and the junction held 6 bases outside the gene matches. The germline V gene has CDR1 SGHDT and CDR2 YYEEEE. In nucleotides, the CDR3 is TGTGCCAGCAGTTTTACTAGCGGGAGGGGGACAGATACGCAGTATTTT. It translates to CASSFTSGRGTDTQYF.

This clone occurred a few times. V gene TRBV6-6 combines with J gene TRBJ1-3; 7 bases agree with TRBD1. V lost 6 bases, J lost 8 bases, and 10 bases stayed unmatched. CDR3 length: 14 residues. Germline loops: CDR1 MNHNY, CDR2 SVGAGI (reference sequence). As DNA, the CDR3 is TGTGCCAGCAGCTCCCCCGACAGGGAGGACACCATATATTTT. Translating it yields CASSSPDREDTIYF.

The count of this clone is one. V usage is TRBV30 and J usage is TRBJ2-5; TRBD2 matches 7 bases. Germline CDR1 is GTSNPN and CDR2 is SVGIG (reference sequence). This CDR3 is built from 16 residues. V shed 2 bases, J shed 0 bases, and the junction held 9 bases outside the gene matches. The CDR3 region is CAWSLRASGNQETQYF. For the CDR3, the DNA is TGTGCCTGGAGTCTCCGGGCTAGCGGAAACCAAGAGACCCAGTACTTC.

The chain has TRBV4-3 and TRBJ2-1; 11 nucleotides align to TRBD2. The V gene end was trimmed by 5 bases and the J gene end by 4 bases; junction bases not matched to a gene: 4. Germline V gene sequence: CDR1 LGHNA, CDR2 YSLEER. The CDR3 runs to 15 residues. The DNA for the CDR3 is TGCGCCAGCAGCTCCCGACTAGCGGGGTACAATGAGCAGTTCTTC. This translates into CASSSRLAGYNEQFF.

The chain combines TRBV28 with TRBJ2-7; perhaps TRBD1 as D (6 bases). The CDR3 is made up of 15 amino acids. Germline V CDR1 and CDR2: MDHEN, SYDVKM. V shed 5 bases and J shed 2 bases, with 16 bases lying between them. In nucleotides, the CDR3 is TGTGCCAGCAGTCCCCCCACGGGACACCCCTACGAGCAGTACTTC. Protein product: CASSPPTGHPYEQYF.

The V gene is TRBV10-3, the J gene TRBJ2-7; 8 bases are shared with TRBD2. The CDR3 sequence is 15 residues long. Trimming at V came to 4 bases and at J to 2 bases, leaving 7 bases not matched to a gene. The germline CDR1 and CDR2 sequences are ENHRY and SYGVKD. The CDR3 coding sequence is TGTGCCATCAGTGCTCTAACGGGAGGGACCTACGAGCAGTACTTC. This sequence encodes CAISALTGGTYEQYF.

This chain connects TRBV10-1 to TRBJ2-1; TRBD1 agrees at 7 bases. Germline assignment: CDR1 WNHNN and CDR2 SYGVQD (reference sequence). The CDR3 consists of 14 residues. V gave up 6 bases and J gave up 3 bases; unmatched junction bases: 5. CDR3 bases: TGCGCCAGCAGCTCCGGGACAGACTACAATGAGCAGTTCTTC. Its translation is CASSSGTDYNEQFF.